This T cell receptor beta chain was sequenced during a study of T cell repertoires in cytomegalovirus infection (dated by TCRdb to 2018 to 2020). Context from the whole study: The peptide stimulations were aimed at well-studied HLA-B-restricted epitopes as well as recently identified HLA-C-restricted CMV epitopes, whose presentation resists viral immunomodulation. Donor HLA type was relevant to the analysis, as public TCR beta signatures indicated carriage of CMV infection together with the matching HLA type. Summary of the overall study and its limitations: In both this cohort and an independent roughly 400-donor cohort, the cumulative frequency of public TCR beta family members distinguished carriers of CMV infection plus the relevant HLA type. In the ex vivo response, HLA-C-restricted CMV-specific TCR beta clonotypes were dominant, and in two of eight donors the single most frequent clonotype came from this HLA-C-restricted group.

What the treatment or condition label conveys for this sample: in vitro stimulation with specific CMV peptide epitopes to enrich CMV-specific T cells. This clonotype was seen a few times. The clone's antigen remains unknown. It has no much larger one-base neighbor in the sample; base qualities were not kept. The sequencing machine was an Illumina HiSeq 1500. TCRdb redid the processing of the public reads, applying fastp at Q25 and MiXCR, and retained in-frame beta chains. Rows matching on CDR3 protein sequence are summarized as one entry with the most common DNA and genes. In all, the sample holds fewer than 150,000 distinct CDR3 sequences, and roughly 31% of those were seen once. The top ten hold approximately 41% of the sample. The germline V gene (reference sequence) specifies MNHEY as CDR1 and SMNVEV as CDR2. The CDR3 sequence holds 15 residues, the cysteine and phenylalanine included. Only CDR3 DNA remains: 45 bases, in frame from the first base. Trimming at the junction amounts to 2 bases on V and 5 bases on J, and the germline ends lie 15 bases apart.

The receptor comes from a human donor in good health (CMV status not recorded). Some clones in this sample may be carry-over from other donors' samples. The starting material was CD8+ T cells from cultured PBMCs, obtained from culture after CMV antigen stimulation. The chain was built from TRBV27 and TRBJ1-2, with a tentative D gene TRBD1 over 5 matching bases. The CDR3 protein sequence reads: CASSLRSGIYYGYTF. The nucleotide sequence is given as TGTGCCAGCAGTTTAAGGTCAGGGATATATTATGGCTACACCTTC.